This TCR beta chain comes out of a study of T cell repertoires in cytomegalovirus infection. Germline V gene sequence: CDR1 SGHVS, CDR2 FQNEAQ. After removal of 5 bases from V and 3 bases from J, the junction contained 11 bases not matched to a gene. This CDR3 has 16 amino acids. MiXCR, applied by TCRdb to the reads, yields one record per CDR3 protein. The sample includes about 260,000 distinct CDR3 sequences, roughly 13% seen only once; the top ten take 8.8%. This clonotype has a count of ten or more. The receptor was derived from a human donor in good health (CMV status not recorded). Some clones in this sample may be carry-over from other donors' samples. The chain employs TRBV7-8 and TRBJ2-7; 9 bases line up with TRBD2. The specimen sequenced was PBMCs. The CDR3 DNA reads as TGTGCCAGCAGCCCAAGGGTAGCGGGGGACTACTACGAGCAGTACTTC. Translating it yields CASSPRVAGDYYEQYF.